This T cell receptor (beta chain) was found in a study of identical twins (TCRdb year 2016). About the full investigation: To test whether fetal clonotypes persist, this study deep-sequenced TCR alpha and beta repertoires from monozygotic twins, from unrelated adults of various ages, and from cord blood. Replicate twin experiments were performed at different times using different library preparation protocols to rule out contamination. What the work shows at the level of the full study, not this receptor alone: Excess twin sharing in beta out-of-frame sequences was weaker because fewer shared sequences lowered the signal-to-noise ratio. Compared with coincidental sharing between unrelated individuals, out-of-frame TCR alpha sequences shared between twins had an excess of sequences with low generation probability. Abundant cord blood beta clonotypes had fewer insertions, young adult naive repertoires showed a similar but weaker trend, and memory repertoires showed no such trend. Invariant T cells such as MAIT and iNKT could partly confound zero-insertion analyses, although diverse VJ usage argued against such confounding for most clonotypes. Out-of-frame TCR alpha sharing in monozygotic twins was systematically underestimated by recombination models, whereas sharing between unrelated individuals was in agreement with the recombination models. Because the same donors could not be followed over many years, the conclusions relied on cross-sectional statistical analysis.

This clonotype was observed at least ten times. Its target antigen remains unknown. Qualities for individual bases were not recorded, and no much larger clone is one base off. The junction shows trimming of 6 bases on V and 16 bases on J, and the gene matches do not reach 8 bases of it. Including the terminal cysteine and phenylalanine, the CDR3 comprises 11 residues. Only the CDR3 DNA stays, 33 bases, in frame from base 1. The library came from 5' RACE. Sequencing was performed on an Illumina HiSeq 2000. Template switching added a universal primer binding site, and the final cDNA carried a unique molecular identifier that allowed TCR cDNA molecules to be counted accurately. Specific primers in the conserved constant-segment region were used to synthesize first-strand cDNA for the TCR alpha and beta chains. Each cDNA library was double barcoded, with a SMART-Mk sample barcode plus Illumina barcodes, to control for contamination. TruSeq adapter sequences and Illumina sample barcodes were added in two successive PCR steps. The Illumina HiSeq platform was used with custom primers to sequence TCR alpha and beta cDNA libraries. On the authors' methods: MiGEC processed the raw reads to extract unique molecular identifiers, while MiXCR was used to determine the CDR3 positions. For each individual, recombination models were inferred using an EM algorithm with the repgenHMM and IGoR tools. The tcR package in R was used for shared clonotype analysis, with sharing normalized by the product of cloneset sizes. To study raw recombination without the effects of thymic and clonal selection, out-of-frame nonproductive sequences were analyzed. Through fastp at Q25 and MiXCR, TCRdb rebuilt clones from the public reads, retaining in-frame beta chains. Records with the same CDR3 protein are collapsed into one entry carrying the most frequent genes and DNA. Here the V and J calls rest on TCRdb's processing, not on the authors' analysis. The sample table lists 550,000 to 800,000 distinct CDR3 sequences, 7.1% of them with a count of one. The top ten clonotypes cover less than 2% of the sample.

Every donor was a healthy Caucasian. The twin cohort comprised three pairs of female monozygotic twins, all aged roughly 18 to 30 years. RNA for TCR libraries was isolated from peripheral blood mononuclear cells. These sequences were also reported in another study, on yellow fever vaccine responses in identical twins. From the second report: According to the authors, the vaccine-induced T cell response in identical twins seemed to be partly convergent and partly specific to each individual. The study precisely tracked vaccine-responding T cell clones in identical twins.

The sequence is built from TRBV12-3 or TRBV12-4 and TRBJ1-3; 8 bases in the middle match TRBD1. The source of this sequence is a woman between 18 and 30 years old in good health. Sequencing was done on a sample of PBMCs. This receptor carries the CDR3 CASSADRAGYF. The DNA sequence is TGTGCCAGCAGCGCGGACAGGGCGGGGTATTTT.